Listed below are T cell receptor beta chains from one sample, sequenced in a study of blood T cell repertoires in COVID-19. Profiling relied on immunoSEQ multiplex PCR, and the TCRdb table lists in-frame clones only, not all of them. The sample has roughly 150,000 clones, approximately 95% seen once. Sample: peripheral blood. The source is an older woman with COVID-19, enrolled during active disease. CDR3s include the opening cysteine and the closing phenylalanine or tryptophan. D genes are given only for firm matches. The listing skips clone size in some rows; elsewhere it reads once, few, many or a size class.

d_gene	abundance	j_gene	v_gene	len	CDR3aa	CDR3nt
TRBD1	NA	TRBJ2-5	TRBV4-1	17	CASSQAWTGGNQETQYF	TGCGCCAGCAGCCAAGCCTGGACAGGGGGCAATCAAGAGACCCAGTACTTC
NA	NA	TRBJ2-2	TRBV7-9	11	CASSISGELFF	TGTGCCAGCAGCATATCCGGGGAGCTGTTTTTT
NA	NA	TRBJ1-1	TRBV4-1	14	CASSQVSLNTEAFF	TGCGCCAGCAGCCAAGTTAGCCTAAACACTGAAGCTTTCTTT
NA	NA	TRBJ2-1	TRBV9	16	CASSVGGMFPTKEQFF	TGTGCCAGCAGCGTAGGAGGAATGTTTCCGACCAAAGAGCAGTTCTTC
NA	NA	TRBJ2-5	TRBV18	15	CASSPSTGPQETQYF	TGTGCCAGCTCACCGTCAACAGGGCCTCAAGAGACCCAGTACTTC
TRBD2	NA	TRBJ2-3	TRBV5-4	16	CASSLAPSGATDTQYF	TGTGCCAGCAGCTTAGCGCCTAGCGGGGCCACAGATACGCAGTATTTT
NA	NA	TRBJ1-2	TRBV6-5	13	CATREPAFYGYTF	TGTGCCACTAGAGAGCCAGCCTTCTATGGCTACACCTTC
TRBD1	NA	TRBJ1-2	TRBV6-2/TRBV6-3	16	CASSPEPGQGAYGYTF	TGTGCCAGCAGCCCCGAACCGGGACAGGGGGCGTATGGCTACACCTTC
TRBD2	NA	TRBJ2-3	TRBV5-1	14	CASRGTSATDTQYF	TGCGCCAGCCGCGGGACTAGCGCAACAGATACGCAGTATTTT
NA	once	TRBJ1-3	TRBV11-3	16	CASSKGPSSSGNTIYF	TGTGCCAGCAGCAAGGGGCCGTCTAGTTCTGGAAACACCATATATTTT
TRBD1	NA	TRBJ2-2	TRBV19	15	CASSIGTGDTGELFF	TGTGCCAGTAGTATCGGGACAGGGGATACCGGGGAGCTGTTTTTT
NA	NA	TRBJ1-5	TRBV6-5	15	CASRVQGISNQPQHF	TGTGCCAGCAGAGTACAGGGAATTAGCAATCAGCCCCAGCATTTT
TRBD2	NA	TRBJ2-1	TRBV15	18	CATSRDLPRGGFYNEQFF	TGTGCCACCAGCAGAGATTTGCCGCGGGGGGGCTTCTACAATGAGCAGTTCTTC
NA	once	TRBJ1-1	TRBV5-1	14	CASRSGGEATEAFF	TGCGCCAGCAGGTCGGGGGGCGAGGCCACTGAAGCTTTCTTT
TRBD2	NA	TRBJ2-3	TRBV19	18	CASSRSRTSGGLTDTQYF	TGTGCCAGTAGTAGATCCCGGACTAGCGGGGGCCTTACCGATACGCAGTATTTT
TRBD1	NA	TRBJ1-3	TRBV4-3	16	CASSLLRQGAGNTIYF	TGCGCCAGCAGCCTCCTCCGACAGGGGGCTGGAAACACCATATATTTT
NA	NA	TRBJ1-2	TRBV29-1	17	CSVEDGTGITPNYGYTF	TGCAGCGTTGAAGATGGTACGGGAATCACACCTAACTATGGCTACACCTTC
NA	once	TRBJ2-5	TRBV5-1	13	CASRGQAQETQYF	TGCGCCAGCAGAGGTCAGGCCCAAGAGACCCAGTACTTC
NA	once	TRBJ1-1	TRBV3-1/TRBV3-2	14	CASSVQIKNTEAFF	TGTGCCAGCAGCGTACAGATTAAGAACACTGAAGCTTTCTTT
NA	NA	TRBJ1-4	TRBV18	13	CASSLSLNEKLFF	TGTGCCAGCTCACTATCCTTAAATGAAAAACTGTTTTTT
TRBD1	NA	TRBJ2-7	TRBV29-1	11	CSGLGQGKQYF	TGCAGCGGCTTGGGACAGGGGAAGCAGTACTTC
NA	NA	TRBJ2-5	TRBV3-1/TRBV3-2	17	CASSQDLAAANQETQYF	TGTGCCAGCAGCCAAGATCTAGCAGCGGCCAACCAAGAGACCCAGTACTTC
NA	once	TRBJ1-2	TRBV4-3	16	CASSQEGAGATGGYTF	TGCGCCAGCAGCCAAGAAGGAGCAGGGGCCACGGGTGGCTACACCTTC
TRBD1	NA	TRBJ2-6	TRBV13	18	CASRTMTGGVAGANVLTF	TGTGCCAGCAGGACAATGACAGGGGGCGTAGCTGGGGCCAACGTCCTGACTTTC
TRBD1	once	TRBJ2-7	TRBV20-1	14	CSASGTDRASEQCF	TGCAGTGCTAGTGGGACCGACAGGGCATCCGAGCAGTGCTTC
NA	NA	TRBJ1-5	TRBV3-1/TRBV3-2	16	CASSQTTGRGNQPQHF	TGTGCCAGCAGCCAAACCACGGGCAGGGGCAATCAGCCCCAGCATTTT
TRBD1	NA	TRBJ1-1	TRBV5-8	16	CASSLWSGQGYTEAFF	TGTGCCAGCAGCTTGTGGTCTGGACAGGGTTACACTGAAGCTTTCTTT
NA	few	TRBJ2-7	TRBV6-2/TRBV6-3	15	CASSYPRGAAYEQYF	TGTGCCAGCAGTTACCCCAGGGGGGCTGCCTACGAGCAGTACTTC
NA	NA	TRBJ1-5	TRBV6-1	15	CASSEFLRSNQPQHF	TGTGCCAGCAGTGAATTTTTGCGGAGCAATCAGCCCCAGCATTTT
NA	NA	TRBJ1-3	TRBV2	18	CASSEAPPRQGGGNTIYF	TGTGCCAGCAGTGAAGCGCCCCCGCGGCAGGGAGGAGGAAACACCATATATTTT
TRBD1	NA	TRBJ2-1	TRBV7-2	13	CASSLGGWTGGFF	TGTGCCAGCAGCTTAGGAGGCTGGACAGGTGGGTTCTTC
NA	NA	TRBJ2-2	TRBV27	14	CASRKSQQPGELFF	TGTGCCAGCAGGAAGTCCCAACAGCCCGGGGAGCTGTTTTTT
NA	once	TRBJ1-2	TRBV9	17	CASSVALEAEPLRGYTF	TGTGCCAGCAGCGTAGCTCTCGAAGCGGAGCCCTTAAGGGGCTACACCTTC
NA	NA	TRBJ2-3	TRBV4-2	14	CATKTESSTDTQYF	TGTGCCACCAAGACAGAAAGTAGCACAGATACGCAGTATTTT
TRBD1	NA	TRBJ1-1	TRBV5-4	12	CASSPTGTEAFF	TGTGCCAGCAGCCCGACAGGGACTGAAGCTTTCTTT
NA	NA	TRBJ2-2	TRBV7-9	16	CASHRGPSPNTGELFF	TGTGCCAGCCACCGAGGGCCATCTCCGAACACCGGGGAGCTGTTTTTT
NA	NA	TRBJ1-2	TRBV7-9	14	CASRVADTTYGYTF	TGTGCCAGCAGGGTTGCGGACACAACCTATGGCTACACCTTC
TRBD1	NA	TRBJ1-6	TRBV10-3	16	CAISESWDRAVSPLHF	TGTGCCATCAGTGAGTCATGGGACAGGGCGGTTTCACCCCTCCACTTT
NA	NA	TRBJ2-5	TRBV19	13	CASSNRDGETQYF	TGTGCCAGTAGTAACAGGGACGGAGAGACCCAGTACTTC
TRBD1	NA	TRBJ2-2	TRBV9	13	CASSATGAGELFF	TGTGCCAGCAGCGCCACAGGGGCCGGGGAGCTGTTTTTT
TRBD1	NA	TRBJ1-5	TRBV30	13	CAWSGTGAQPQHF	TGTGCCTGGAGTGGCACAGGGGCTCAGCCCCAGCATTTT
NA	NA	TRBJ1-6	TRBV19	16	CASSPLGAGVPSPLHF	TGTGCCAGTAGTCCCCTGGGGGCAGGGGTTCCCTCACCCCTCCACTTT